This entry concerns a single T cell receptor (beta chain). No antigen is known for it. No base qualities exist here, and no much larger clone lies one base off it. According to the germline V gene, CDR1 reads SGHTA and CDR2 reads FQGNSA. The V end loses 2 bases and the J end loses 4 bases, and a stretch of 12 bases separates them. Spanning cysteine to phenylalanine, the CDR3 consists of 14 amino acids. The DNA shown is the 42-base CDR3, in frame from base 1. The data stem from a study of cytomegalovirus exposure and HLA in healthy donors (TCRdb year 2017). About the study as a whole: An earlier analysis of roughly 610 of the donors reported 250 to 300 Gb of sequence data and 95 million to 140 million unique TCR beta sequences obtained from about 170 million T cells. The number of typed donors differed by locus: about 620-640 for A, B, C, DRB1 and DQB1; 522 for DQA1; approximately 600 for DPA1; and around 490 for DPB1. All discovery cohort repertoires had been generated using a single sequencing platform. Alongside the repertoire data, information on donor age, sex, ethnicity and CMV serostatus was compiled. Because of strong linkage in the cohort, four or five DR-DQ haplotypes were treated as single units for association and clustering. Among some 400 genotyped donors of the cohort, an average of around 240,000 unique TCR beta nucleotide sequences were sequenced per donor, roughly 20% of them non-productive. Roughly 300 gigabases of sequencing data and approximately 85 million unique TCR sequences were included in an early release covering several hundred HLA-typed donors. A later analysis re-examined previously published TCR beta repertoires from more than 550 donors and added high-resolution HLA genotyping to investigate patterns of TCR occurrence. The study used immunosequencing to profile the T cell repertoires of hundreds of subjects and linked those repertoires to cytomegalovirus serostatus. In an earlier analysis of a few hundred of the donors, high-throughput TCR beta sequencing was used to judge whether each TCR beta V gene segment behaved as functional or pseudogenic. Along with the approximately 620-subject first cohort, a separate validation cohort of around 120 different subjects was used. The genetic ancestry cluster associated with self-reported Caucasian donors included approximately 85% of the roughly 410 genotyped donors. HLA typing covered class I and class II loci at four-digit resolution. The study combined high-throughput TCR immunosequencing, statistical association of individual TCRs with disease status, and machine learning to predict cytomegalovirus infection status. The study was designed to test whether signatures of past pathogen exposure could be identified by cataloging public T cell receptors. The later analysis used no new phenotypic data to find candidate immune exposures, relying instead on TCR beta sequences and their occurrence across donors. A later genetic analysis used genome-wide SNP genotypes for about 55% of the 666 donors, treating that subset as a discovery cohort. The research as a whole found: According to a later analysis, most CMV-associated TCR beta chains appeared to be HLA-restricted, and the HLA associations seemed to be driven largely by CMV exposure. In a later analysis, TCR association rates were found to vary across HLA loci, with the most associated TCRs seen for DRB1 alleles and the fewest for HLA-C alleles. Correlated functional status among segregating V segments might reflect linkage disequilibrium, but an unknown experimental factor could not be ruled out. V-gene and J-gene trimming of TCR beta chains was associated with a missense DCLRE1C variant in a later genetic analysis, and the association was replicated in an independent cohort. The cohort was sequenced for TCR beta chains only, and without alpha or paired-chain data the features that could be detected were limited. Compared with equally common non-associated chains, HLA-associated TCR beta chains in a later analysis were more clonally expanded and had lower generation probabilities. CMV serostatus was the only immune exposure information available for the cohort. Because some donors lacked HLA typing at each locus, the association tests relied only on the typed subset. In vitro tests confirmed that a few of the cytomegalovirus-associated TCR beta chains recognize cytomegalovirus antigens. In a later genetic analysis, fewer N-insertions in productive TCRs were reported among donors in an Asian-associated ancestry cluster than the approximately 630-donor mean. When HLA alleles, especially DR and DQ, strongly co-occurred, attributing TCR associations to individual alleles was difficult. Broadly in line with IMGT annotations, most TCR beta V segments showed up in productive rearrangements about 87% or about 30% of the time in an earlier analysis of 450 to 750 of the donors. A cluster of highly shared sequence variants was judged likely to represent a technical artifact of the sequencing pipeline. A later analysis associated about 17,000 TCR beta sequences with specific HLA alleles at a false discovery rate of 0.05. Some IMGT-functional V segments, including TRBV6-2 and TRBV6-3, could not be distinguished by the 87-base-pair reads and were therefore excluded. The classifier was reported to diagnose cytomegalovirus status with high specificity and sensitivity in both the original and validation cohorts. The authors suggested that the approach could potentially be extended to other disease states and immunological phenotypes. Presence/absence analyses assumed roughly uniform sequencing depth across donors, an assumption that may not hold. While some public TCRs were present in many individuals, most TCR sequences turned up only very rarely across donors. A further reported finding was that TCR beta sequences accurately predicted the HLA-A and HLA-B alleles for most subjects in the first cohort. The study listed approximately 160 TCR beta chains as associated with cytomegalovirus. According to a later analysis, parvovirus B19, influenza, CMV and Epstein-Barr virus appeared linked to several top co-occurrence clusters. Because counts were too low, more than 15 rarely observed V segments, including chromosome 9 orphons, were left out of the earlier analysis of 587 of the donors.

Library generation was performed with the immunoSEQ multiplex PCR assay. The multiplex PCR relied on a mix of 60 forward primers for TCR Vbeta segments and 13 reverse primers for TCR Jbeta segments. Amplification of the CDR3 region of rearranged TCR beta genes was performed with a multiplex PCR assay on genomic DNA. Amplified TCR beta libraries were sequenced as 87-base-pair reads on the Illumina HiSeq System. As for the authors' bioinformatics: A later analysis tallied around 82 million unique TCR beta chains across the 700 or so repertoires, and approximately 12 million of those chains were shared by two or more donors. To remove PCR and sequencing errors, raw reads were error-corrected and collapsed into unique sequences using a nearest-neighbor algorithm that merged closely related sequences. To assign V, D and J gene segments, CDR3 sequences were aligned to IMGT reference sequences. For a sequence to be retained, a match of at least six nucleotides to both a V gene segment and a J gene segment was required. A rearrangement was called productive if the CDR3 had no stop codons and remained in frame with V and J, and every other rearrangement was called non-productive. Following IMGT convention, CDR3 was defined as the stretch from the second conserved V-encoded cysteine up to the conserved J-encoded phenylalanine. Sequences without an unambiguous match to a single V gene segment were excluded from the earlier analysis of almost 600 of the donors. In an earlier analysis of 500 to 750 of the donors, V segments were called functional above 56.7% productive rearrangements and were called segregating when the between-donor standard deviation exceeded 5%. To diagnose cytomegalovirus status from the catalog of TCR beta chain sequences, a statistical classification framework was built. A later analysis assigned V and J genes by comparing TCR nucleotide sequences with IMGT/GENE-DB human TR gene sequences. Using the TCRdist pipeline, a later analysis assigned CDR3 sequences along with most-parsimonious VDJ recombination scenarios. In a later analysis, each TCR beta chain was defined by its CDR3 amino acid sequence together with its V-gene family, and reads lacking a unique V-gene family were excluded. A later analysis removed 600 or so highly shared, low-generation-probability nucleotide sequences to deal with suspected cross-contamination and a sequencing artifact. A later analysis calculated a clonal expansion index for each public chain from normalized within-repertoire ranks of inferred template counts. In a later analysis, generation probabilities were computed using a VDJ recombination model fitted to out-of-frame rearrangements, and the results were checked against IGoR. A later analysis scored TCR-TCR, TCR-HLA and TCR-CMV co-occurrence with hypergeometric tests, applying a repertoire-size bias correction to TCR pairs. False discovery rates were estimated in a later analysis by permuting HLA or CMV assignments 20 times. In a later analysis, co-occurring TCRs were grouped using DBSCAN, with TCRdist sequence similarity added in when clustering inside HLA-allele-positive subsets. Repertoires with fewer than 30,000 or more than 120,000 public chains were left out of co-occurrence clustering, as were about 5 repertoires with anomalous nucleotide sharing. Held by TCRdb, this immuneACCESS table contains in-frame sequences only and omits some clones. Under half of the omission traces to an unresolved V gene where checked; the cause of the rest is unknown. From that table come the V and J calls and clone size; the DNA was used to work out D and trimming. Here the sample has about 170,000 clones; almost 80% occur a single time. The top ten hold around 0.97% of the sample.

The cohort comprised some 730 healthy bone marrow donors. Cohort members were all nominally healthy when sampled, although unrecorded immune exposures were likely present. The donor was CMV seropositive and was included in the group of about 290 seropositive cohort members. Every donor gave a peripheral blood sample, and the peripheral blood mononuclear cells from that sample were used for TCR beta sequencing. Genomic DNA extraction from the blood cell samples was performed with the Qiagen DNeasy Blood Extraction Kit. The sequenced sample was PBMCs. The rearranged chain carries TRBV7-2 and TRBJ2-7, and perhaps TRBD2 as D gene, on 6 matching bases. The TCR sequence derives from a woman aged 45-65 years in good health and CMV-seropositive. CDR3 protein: CASSLREEGYEQYF. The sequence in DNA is TGTGCCAGCAGCTTAAGAGAGGAGGGGTACGAGCAGTACTTC.